The present TCR beta chain was sequenced within a study of shared clonotypes between healthy human individuals. J gave up 7 bases and V 2 bases, and 3 bases lay outside the gene matches. CDR1 and CDR2 (germline): SGDLS, YYNGEE. There are 16 residues in the CDR3. Generated by immunoSEQ multiplex PCR, the TCRdb table keeps only in-frame clones and is missing some. Of roughly 1,600,000 clones detected, approximately 98.5% appear once; the ten largest clones hold approximately 0.4%. Sequencing used naive CD4+ T cells sorted from blood. The subset is: CD45RA+ positively selected. This TCR derives from a man aged 25-45 years in good health. V and J are TRBV9 and TRBJ2-1, with 16 nucleotides matching TRBD2. In DNA, the CDR3 is TGTGCCAGCAGCGTTGGGACTAGCGGGAGGGCGAATGAGCAGTTCTTC. Its translation is CASSVGTSGRANEQFF.